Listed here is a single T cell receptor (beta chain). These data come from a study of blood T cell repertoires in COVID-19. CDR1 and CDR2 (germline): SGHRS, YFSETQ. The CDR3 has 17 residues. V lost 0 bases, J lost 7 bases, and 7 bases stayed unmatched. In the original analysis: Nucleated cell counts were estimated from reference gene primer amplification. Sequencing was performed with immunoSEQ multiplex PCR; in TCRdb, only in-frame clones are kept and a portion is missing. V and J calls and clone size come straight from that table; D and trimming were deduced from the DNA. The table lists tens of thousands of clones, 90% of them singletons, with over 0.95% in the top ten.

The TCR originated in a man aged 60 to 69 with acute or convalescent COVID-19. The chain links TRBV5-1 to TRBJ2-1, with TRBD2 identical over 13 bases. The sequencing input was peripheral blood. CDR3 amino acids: CASSLAATSGGTNEQFF. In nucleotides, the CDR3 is TGCGCCAGCAGCTTGGCCGCGACTAGCGGGGGGACTAATGAGCAGTTCTTC.